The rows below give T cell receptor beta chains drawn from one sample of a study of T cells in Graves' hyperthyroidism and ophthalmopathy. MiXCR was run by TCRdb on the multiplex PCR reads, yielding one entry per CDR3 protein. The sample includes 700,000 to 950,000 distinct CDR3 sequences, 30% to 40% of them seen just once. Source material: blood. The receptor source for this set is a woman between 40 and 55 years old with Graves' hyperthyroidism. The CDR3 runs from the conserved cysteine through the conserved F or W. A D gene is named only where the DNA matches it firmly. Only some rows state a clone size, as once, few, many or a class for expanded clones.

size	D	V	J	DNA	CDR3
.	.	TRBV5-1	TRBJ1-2	TGTGCCAGCAGCACCAGGAGCCTCTATGGCTACACCTTC	CASSTRSLYGYTF
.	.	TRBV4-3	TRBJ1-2	TGCGCCAGCAGCTCCCAGGGTTGGGAGTCCAACTATGGCTACACCTTC	CASSSQGWESNYGYTF
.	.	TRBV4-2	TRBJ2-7	TGTGCCAGCAGCCAAGGCGTCTCTAGCTCCTACGAGCAGTACTTC	CASSQGVSSSYEQYF
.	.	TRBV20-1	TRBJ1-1	TGCAGTGCTAGTCGCCTGAGCACTGAAGCTTTCTTT	CSASRLSTEAFF
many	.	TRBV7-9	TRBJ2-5	TGTGCCAGCAGCTTAGCCGGAGGCGAGACCCAGTACTTC	CASSLAGGETQYF
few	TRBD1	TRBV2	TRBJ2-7	TGTGCCAGCAGTTTCCTCACGACCGGGACAGGGGTGATAGGCGAGCAGTACTTC	CASSFLTTGTGVIGEQYF
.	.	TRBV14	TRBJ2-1	TGTGCCAGCAGCCGGGAAGGGGTAGGATCCTACAATGAGCAGTTCTTC	CASSREGVGSYNEQFF
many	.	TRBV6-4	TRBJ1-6	TGTGCCAGCAGTGACCAGGGAGGCTATAATTCACCCCTCCACTTT	CASSDQGGYNSPLHF
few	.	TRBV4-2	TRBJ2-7	TGTGCCAGCAGCCAAGTCGAGGCCCCCTACGAGCAGTACTTC	CASSQVEAPYEQYF
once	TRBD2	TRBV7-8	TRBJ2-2	TGTGCCAGCAGCTTTAGCGGGAGTAGAACCGGGGAGCTGTTTTTT	CASSFSGSRTGELFF
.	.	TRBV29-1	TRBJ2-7	TGCAGCGTTATAGGTTTCTACGAGCAGTACTTC	CSVIGFYEQYF
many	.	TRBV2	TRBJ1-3	TGTGCCAGTCGAGAGGGACCCGAAGACACCATATATTTT	CASREGPEDTIYF
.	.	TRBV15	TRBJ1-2	TGTGCCACCAGCCCCGGGCAGGGACCTAACTATGGCTACACCTTC	CATSPGQGPNYGYTF
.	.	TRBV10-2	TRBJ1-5	TGCGCCAGCAGTGAACAGGGTGGAGCTCAGCCCCAGCATTTT	CASSEQGGAQPQHF
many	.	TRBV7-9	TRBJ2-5	TGTGCCAGCAGCTCAGCTTGGGGCGCGGCGGACGAGACCCAGTACTTC	CASSSAWGAADETQYF
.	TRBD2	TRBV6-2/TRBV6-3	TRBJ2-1	TGTGCCAGCAGTTACTCATCACTAGCGGGAGGATTAGTTGAGCAGTTCTTC	CASSYSSLAGGLVEQFF
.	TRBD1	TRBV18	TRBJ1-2	TGTGCCAGCTCACCGACAGAGTTACCACAGGGGCGTCACTATGGCTACACCTTC	CASSPTELPQGRHYGYTF
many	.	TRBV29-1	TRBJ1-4	TGCAGCGTTGAAGGAGTGCTCGGAAAACTGTTTTTT	CSVEGVLGKLFF
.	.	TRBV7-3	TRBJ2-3	TGTGCCAGCAGCGTGGGCAAGGGCACAGATACGCAGTATTTT	CASSVGKGTDTQYF
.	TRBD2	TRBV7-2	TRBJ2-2	TGTGCCAGCAGCTTTCAGGGAGGGCCCGGGGAGCTGTTTTTT	CASSFQGGPGELFF
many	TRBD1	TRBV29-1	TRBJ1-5	TGCAGCGTGCTGACAGGGGGGGATCAGCCCCAGCATTTT	CSVLTGGDQPQHF
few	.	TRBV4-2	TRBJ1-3	TGTGCCAGCAGCCAAGGGACAGCCAACTCTGGAAACACCATATATTTT	CASSQGTANSGNTIYF
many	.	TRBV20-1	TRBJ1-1	TGCAGTGCTAGCGAACCGACGAACACTGAAGCTTTCTTT	CSASEPTNTEAFF
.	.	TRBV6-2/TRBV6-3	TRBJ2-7	TGTGCCAGCAGTTACTCCACGCTCCAGAGCCACGAGCAGTACTTC	CASSYSTLQSHEQYF
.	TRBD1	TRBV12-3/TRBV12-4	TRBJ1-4	TGTGCCAGCAGTAAATACAGGGGGATAGGTAGTGAAAAACTGTTTTTT	CASSKYRGIGSEKLFF
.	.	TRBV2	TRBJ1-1	TGTGCCAGCAGTGATCAACATAACACTGAAGCTTTCTTT	CASSDQHNTEAFF
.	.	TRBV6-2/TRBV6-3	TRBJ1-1	TGTGCCATCAGTTACGGCGTGAGAGGGGCTGAAGCTTTCTTT	CAISYGVRGAEAFF
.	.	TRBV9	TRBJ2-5	TGTGCCAGCAATCTGGGGGAGTCGGAGACCCGGTACTTC	CASNLGESETRYF
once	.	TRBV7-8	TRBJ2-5	TGTGCCACGCAGCGGGTGCGGGAGACCCAGTACTTC	CATQRVRETQYF
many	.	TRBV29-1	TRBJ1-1	TGCAGCGTTGGCGGGGGAGGGAGAGAATCTGAAGCTTTCTTT	CSVGGGGRESEAFF
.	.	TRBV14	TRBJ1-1	TGTGCCAGCAGCCAAGCCCCTCCGGAGGTGGCTGAAGCTTTCTTT	CASSQAPPEVAEAFF
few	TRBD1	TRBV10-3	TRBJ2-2	TGTGCCAGCTCACGGACAGGGGGAGAGAACACCGGGGAGCTGTTTTTT	CASSRTGGENTGELFF
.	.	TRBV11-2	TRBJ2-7	TGTGCCAGCACCGCTGGGGGACGCCCCTACGAGCAGTACTTC	CASTAGGRPYEQYF
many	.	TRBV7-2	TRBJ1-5	TGTGCCAGCAGCTTGGAAGCCGGGCCCCAGCATTTT	CASSLEAGPQHF
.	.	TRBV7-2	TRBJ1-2	TGTGCCAGCAGCTTAGCAGGCGGCTTCACTAACTATGGCTACACCTTC	CASSLAGGFTNYGYTF
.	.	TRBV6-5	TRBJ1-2	TGTGCCAGCAGTTACTGGGCAGGGGACGGCTACACCTTC	CASSYWAGDGYTF
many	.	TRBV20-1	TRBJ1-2	TGCAGTGCTACCCTGACACCGAATAACTATGGCTACACCTTC	CSATLTPNNYGYTF
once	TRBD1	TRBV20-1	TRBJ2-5	TGCAGTGCTAGGACCGGGACAGGGAATAGGGATACGCAGTACTTC	CSARTGTGNRDTQYF
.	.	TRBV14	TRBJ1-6	TGTGCCAGCAGCCAAGATGTCGCCTATAATTCACCCCTCCACTTT	CASSQDVAYNSPLHF
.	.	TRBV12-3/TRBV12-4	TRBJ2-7	TGTGCCAGCAGTCACCCGGGACTTTCCTACGAGCAGTACTTC	CASSHPGLSYEQYF
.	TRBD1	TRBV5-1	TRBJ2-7	TGCGCCGGCAGCTTGGCAGGGGGCGGGGTAGGGGAGCAGTACTTC	CAGSLAGGGVGEQYF
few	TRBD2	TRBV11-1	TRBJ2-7	TGTGCCAGCAGCTTACGGGACTACCTTTCCTACGAGCAGTACTTC	CASSLRDYLSYEQYF
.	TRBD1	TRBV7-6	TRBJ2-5	TGTGCCAGCAGCGCCTTACTCCCGGGACAGGGGAAAGAGACCCAGTACTTC	CASSALLPGQGKETQYF
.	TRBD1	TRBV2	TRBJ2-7	TGTGCCAGCAGACCAGGACAGGGGGCGGATTACGAGCAGTACTTC	CASRPGQGADYEQYF
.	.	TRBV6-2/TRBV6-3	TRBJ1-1	TGTGCCAGCAGTTACTCGGGGGACATGAACACTGAAGCTTTCTTT	CASSYSGDMNTEAFF
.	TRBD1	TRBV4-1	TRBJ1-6	TGCGCCAGCAGCCACAGTCCGGGACAGGGAGGCTCACCCCTCCACTTT	CASSHSPGQGGSPLHF
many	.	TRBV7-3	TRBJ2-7	TGTGCCAGCAGCCTCGGCGGACCCCCCCGGGAGCAGTACTTC	CASSLGGPPREQYF
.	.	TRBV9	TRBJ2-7	TGTGCCAGCACCTACCCCACGGAGGGGCGGAACCGGTACGAGCAGTACTTC	CASTYPTEGRNRYEQYF
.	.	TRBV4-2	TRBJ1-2	TGTGCCAGCAGCACAGGATCGAATAAGGCCTATGGCTACACCTTC	CASSTGSNKAYGYTF
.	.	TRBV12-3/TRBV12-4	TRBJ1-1	TGTGCCAGCAGTTTAGCGAGTCGGACTGAAGCTTTCTTT	CASSLASRTEAFF
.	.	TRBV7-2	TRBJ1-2	TGTGCCAGCAGCCCGTTGAGGGGCTACGGTGGCTACACCTTC	CASSPLRGYGGYTF